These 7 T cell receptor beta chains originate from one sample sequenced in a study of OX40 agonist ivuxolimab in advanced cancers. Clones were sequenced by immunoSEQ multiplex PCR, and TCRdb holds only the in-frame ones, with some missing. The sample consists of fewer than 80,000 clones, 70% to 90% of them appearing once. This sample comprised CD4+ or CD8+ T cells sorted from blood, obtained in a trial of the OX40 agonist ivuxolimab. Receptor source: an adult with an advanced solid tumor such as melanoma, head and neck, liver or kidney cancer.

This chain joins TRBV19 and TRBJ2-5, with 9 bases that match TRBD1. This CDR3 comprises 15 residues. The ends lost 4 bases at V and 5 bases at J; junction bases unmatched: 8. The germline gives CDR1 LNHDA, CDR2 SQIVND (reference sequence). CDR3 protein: CASSTGQGMLETQYF. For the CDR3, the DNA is TGTGCCAGTAGTACCGGACAGGGGATGTTGGAGACCCAGTACTTC.

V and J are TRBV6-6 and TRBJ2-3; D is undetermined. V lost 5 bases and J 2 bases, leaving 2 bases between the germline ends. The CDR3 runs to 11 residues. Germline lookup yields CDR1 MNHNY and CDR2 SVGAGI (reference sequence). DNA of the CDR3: TGTGCCAGCAGTCTCACAGATACGCAGTATTTT. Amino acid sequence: CASSLTDTQYF.

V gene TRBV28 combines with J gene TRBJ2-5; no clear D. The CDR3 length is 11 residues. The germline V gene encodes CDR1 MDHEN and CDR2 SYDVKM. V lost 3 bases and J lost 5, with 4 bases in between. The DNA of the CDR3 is TGTGCCAGCAGTTTTCAGGAGACCCAGTACTTC. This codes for CASSFQETQYF.

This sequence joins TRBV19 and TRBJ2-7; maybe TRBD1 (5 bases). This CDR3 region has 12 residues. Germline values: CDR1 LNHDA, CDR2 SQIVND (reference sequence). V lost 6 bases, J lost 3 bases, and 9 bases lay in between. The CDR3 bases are TGTGCCAGTAGCGCAGGGTACTACGAGCAGTACTTC. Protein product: CASSAGYYEQYF.

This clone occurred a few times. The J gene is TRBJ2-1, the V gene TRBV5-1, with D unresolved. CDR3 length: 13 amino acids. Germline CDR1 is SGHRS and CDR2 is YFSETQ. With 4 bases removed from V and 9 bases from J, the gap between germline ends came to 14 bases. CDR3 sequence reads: CASSTPLASEQFF. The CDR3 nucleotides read TGCGCCAGCAGCACCCCACTCGCATCTGAGCAGTTCTTC.

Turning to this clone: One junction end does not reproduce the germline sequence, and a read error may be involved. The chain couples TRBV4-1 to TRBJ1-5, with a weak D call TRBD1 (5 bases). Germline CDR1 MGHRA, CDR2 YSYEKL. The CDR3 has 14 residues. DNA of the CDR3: TGCGCCAGCAGCCAAAGGGGTTCCGGTCAGGCCCAGCATTTT. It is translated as CASSQRGSGQAQHF.

Written as DNA, the CDR3 is TGTGCCAGCAGTACGGGGAGGAGCAATCAGCCCCAGCATTTT. Translated, it gives CASSTGRSNQPQHF. The genes are TRBV6-5 and TRBJ1-5; no clear D. V gave up 5 bases and J gave up 1 base, with 9 bases separating them. This CDR3 comprises 14 residues. The germline gives CDR1 MNHEY, CDR2 SVGAGI.